This entry features one T cell receptor beta chain sequence. Its antigen is not identified. The entry originates in a study of somatic mutations in cytotoxic T cells in rheumatoid arthritis. Study background: T-cell populations stained with V beta antibodies were in some cases flow-sorted at nearly 100% purity, including V beta1+ cells that were sequenced for TCRB. The study, taken as a whole, reports: Patients with rheumatoid arthritis, but not healthy controls, had CD8+ clonality that increased with age. Slight TRBV07 underrepresentation in rheumatoid arthritis patients went unadjusted for multiple comparisons.

This CDR3 is built from 16 residues. The germline V gene has CDR1 SGHNT and CDR2 YENEEA. Germline trimming cut 0 bases from V and 7 bases from J; bases unmatched to any gene: 8. The assay was immunoSEQ multiplex PCR, and TCRdb's table has in-frame clones only and misses some. The sample lists roughly 9,700 clones; 81% were seen once. The V gene is TRBV11-3, the J gene TRBJ2-1, with 8 positions matching TRBD2. Sequencing used CD8+ T cells sorted from blood. The receptor comes from a woman aged 45-59 years in good health. The CDR3 spells CASSLDWAGGRNEQFF. DNA of the CDR3: TGTGCCAGCAGCTTAGATTGGGCGGGAGGACGGAATGAGCAGTTCTTC.